The 3 T cell receptor beta chains listed next were all sequenced from one sample in a study of blood T cell repertoires in COVID-19. The method was immunoSEQ multiplex PCR; TCRdb's version includes in-frame clones alone and lacks a portion of them. The sample yields around 250,000 clones, 70% to 90% seen once. Sequenced input: PBMCs or T cells enriched from blood (not recorded which). The origin of the receptors is a woman between 50 and 59 years old with acute COVID-19.

The chain recombines TRBV11-3 with TRBJ2-2; 9 bases are a match to TRBD2. The germline gives CDR1 SGHNT, CDR2 YENEEA. The CDR3 spans 16 residues. Trimming at V came to 6 bases and at J to 0 bases, leaving 5 bases not matched to a gene. DNA of the CDR3: TGTGCCAGCAGACATAGCGGGGGCTCGAACACCGGGGAGCTGTTTTTT. Translation: CASRHSGGSNTGELFF.

J is TRBJ1-4 and V is TRBV27; maybe TRBD1 (5 bases). This CDR3 spans 12 amino acids. The ends were cut back, 8 bases at V and 7 bases at J, with 11 bases in the middle. Germline CDR1 reads MNHEY; CDR2 reads SMNVEV (reference sequence). CDR3 residues: CASRSTAEKLFF. The CDR3 DNA follows: TGTGCCAGCCGCTCGACAGCTGAAAAACTGTTTTTT. Full variable domain (remainder filled in from reference TRBV27 and TRBJ1-4): EAQVTQNPRYLITVTGKKLTVTCSQNMNHEYMSWYRQDPGLGLRQIYYSMNVEVTDKGDVPEGYKVSRKEKRNFPLILESPSPNQTSLYFCASRSTAEKLFFGSGTQLSVL.

This clone was detected only once. The gene calls are TRBV12-3 or TRBV12-4 and TRBJ1-5; no reliable D call. The CDR3 sequence is 12 residues long. V was cut by 6 bases and J by 4 bases, with 7 bases left in between. In DNA, the CDR3 is TGTGCCAGCAGCGACGGGAATCAGCCCCAGCATTTT. Translation: CASSDGNQPQHF.